The rows below give T cell receptor beta chains drawn from one sample of a study of shared clonotypes between healthy human individuals. Here immunoSEQ multiplex PCR was the method, and the copy in TCRdb shows in-frame clones only, minus some. Here the sample spans roughly 660,000 clones, less than 95% being singletons. Specimen: memory CD8+ T cells from PBMCs. The receptors shown here come from a man between 18 and 29 years old in good health. Some clones in this sample may be carry-over from other donors' samples. Both conserved end residues are part of each CDR3. D genes are given only for firm matches. Rows give clone size only sometimes, using once, few, many, or a class for an expanded clone.

v_call	j_call	d_call	clone_size	cdr3_aa	cdr3_nt
TRBV28	TRBJ2-6	.	.	CASSQDHSGANVLTF	TGTGCCAGCAGTCAGGATCACTCTGGGGCCAACGTCCTGACTTTC
TRBV6-5	TRBJ2-7	TRBD2	.	CASSYYSGRAFEQYF	TGTGCCAGCAGTTACTATAGCGGGAGGGCCTTCGAGCAGTACTTC
TRBV25-1	TRBJ2-7	.	few	CASRSKERPSFYF	TGTGCCAGCAGAAGTAAGGAGCGCCCGTCCTTCTACTTC
TRBV6-1	TRBJ1-3	.	.	CASGPTGSGNTIYF	TGTGCCAGCGGCCCTACAGGGTCAGGCAACACCATATATTTT
TRBV29-1	TRBJ2-3	TRBD2	once	CSVVKAGRTDTQYF	TGCAGCGTTGTAAAAGCGGGACGCACAGATACGCAGTATTTT
TRBV27	TRBJ2-7	TRBD2	.	CASSLAGGPGQYF	TGTGCCAGCAGTTTAGCGGGAGGGCCCGGGCAGTACTTC
TRBV5-1	TRBJ2-7	TRBD2	.	CASSLGMGGHEQYF	TGCGCCAGCAGCTTGGGTATGGGAGGGCACGAGCAGTACTTC
TRBV27	TRBJ2-5	.	.	CASSSSAGETQETQYF	TGTGCCAGCAGTTCGTCAGCAGGCGAAACCCAAGAGACCCAGTACTTC
TRBV5-1	TRBJ1-1	.	many	CASSPGGAMNTEAFF	TGCGCCAGCAGCCCCGGCGGCGCGATGAACACTGAAGCTTTCTTT
TRBV28	TRBJ1-1	.	.	CASSFTQARTEAFF	TGTGCCAGCAGTTTCACACAGGCGCGGACTGAAGCTTTCTTT
TRBV19	TRBJ1-5	.	.	CASSIGYSNQPQHF	TGTGCCAGTAGTATAGGTTATAGCAATCAGCCCCAGCATTTT
TRBV29-1	TRBJ1-2	.	.	CSVSEGDYGYTF	TGCAGCGTGTCAGAGGGGGACTATGGCTACACCTTC
TRBV19	TRBJ1-1	.	.	CASSMEGRSEAFF	TGTGCCAGTAGTATGGAGGGACGATCTGAAGCTTTCTTT
TRBV7-8	TRBJ2-7	TRBD1	.	CASSLGTGRFYEQYF	TGTGCCAGCAGCTTAGGGACAGGGAGATTCTACGAGCAGTACTTC
TRBV6-1	TRBJ2-7	.	.	CASSEYQGPWYEQYF	TGTGCCAGCAGTGAATATCAGGGCCCCTGGTACGAGCAGTACTTC
TRBV6-5	TRBJ1-5	TRBD1	.	CASTMGQRANQPQHF	TGTGCCAGCACAATGGGACAGAGAGCCAATCAGCCCCAGCATTTT
TRBV11-2	TRBJ2-5	.	.	CASSLHREETQYF	TGTGCCAGCAGCCTTCACAGGGAAGAGACCCAGTACTTC
TRBV19	TRBJ2-1	TRBD2	.	CASSWTSGGGINEQFF	TGTGCCAGTAGTTGGACTAGCGGGGGCGGTATCAATGAGCAGTTCTTC
TRBV15	TRBJ2-2	TRBD2	.	CATSRGIIAGGDTGELFF	TGTGCCACCAGCAGAGGTATTATAGCGGGAGGTGACACCGGGGAGCTGTTTTTT
TRBV28	TRBJ2-7	.	.	CASSYEGPPYEQYF	TGTGCCAGCAGTTATGAAGGCCCACCCTACGAGCAGTACTTC
TRBV30	TRBJ1-1	TRBD1	.	CAWDPWTGSNTEAFF	TGTGCCTGGGACCCCTGGACAGGTTCGAACACTGAAGCTTTCTTT
TRBV7-9	TRBJ2-3	TRBD2	once	CASSPPVREGDTQYF	TGTGCCAGCAGCCCCCCCGTGAGGGAGGGAGATACGCAGTATTTT
TRBV9	TRBJ2-7	.	.	CASSLDSGGYEQYF	TGTGCCAGCAGCCTCGACAGTGGTGGCTACGAGCAGTACTTC
TRBV5-1	TRBJ2-7	TRBD1	.	CASSVRQGIYEQYF	TGCGCCAGCAGCGTTAGACAGGGGATCTACGAGCAGTACTTC
TRBV7-3	TRBJ2-2	.	.	CASSPKGGMVAGELFF	TGTGCCAGCAGCCCGAAGGGTGGAATGGTCGCCGGGGAGCTGTTTTTT
TRBV4-2	TRBJ2-1	TRBD2	.	CASRGEGYNEQFF	TGTGCCAGCCGGGGGGAGGGCTACAATGAGCAGTTCTTC
TRBV20-1	TRBJ1-2	.	.	CSAPSGYGYTF	TGCAGTGCTCCTTCAGGTTATGGCTACACCTTC
TRBV10-2	TRBJ2-1	TRBD2	.	CASGSGRINEQFF	TGCGCCAGTGGGAGCGGGAGAATCAATGAGCAGTTCTTC
TRBV2	TRBJ2-5	TRBD1	.	CASEGSGGLETQYF	TGTGCCAGCGAGGGCTCAGGGGGTTTAGAGACCCAGTACTTC
TRBV2	TRBJ1-4	.	few	CASSEAEDEKLFF	TGTGCCAGCAGTGAAGCGGAGGATGAAAAACTGTTTTTT
TRBV9	TRBJ2-5	TRBD2	.	CASSASGTSGAETQYF	TGTGCCAGCAGCGCTTCCGGGACTAGCGGGGCAGAGACCCAGTACTTC
TRBV9	TRBJ2-1	TRBD2	.	CASSVLDGRSSYNEQFF	TGTGCCAGCAGCGTTCTTGACGGGAGGTCCTCCTACAATGAGCAGTTCTTC
TRBV23-1	TRBJ1-1	.	.	CASTIIRGDTEAFF	TGCGCCAGCACAATTATTCGAGGGGACACTGAAGCTTTCTTT
TRBV10-2	TRBJ1-5	TRBD1	.	CASSEPLENRGEGMGQPQHF	TGCGCCAGCAGTGAGCCGTTAGAGAACAGGGGGGAGGGAATGGGTCAGCCCCAGCATTTT
TRBV7-9	TRBJ2-1	TRBD1	.	CASSSGQGVVSYNEQFF	TGTGCCAGCAGCTCAGGACAGGGGGTAGTATCCTACAATGAGCAGTTCTTC
TRBV13	TRBJ1-1	.	.	CASSLEGQNTEAFF	TGTGCCAGCAGCTTAGAGGGGCAGAACACTGAAGCTTTCTTT
TRBV6-5	TRBJ1-1	TRBD1	.	CASRDRLNLATEAFF	TGTGCCAGCAGGGACAGGCTTAACTTGGCCACTGAAGCTTTCTTT
TRBV4-3	TRBJ1-5	.	.	CASSQDQWGNQPQHF	TGCGCCAGCAGCCAAGATCAATGGGGCAATCAGCCCCAGCATTTT
TRBV28	TRBJ1-2	.	.	CASSLISLYGYTF	TGTGCCAGCAGTTTAATAAGTCTCTATGGCTACACCTTC
TRBV2	TRBJ2-1	.	.	CASREGGRTGNEQFF	TGTGCCAGCAGGGAAGGGGGACGGACGGGCAATGAGCAGTTCTTC
TRBV11-1	TRBJ2-1	TRBD2	once	CASSPPSGRDYNEQFF	TGTGCCAGCAGCCCGCCGAGCGGGAGAGATTACAATGAGCAGTTCTTC
TRBV2	TRBJ1-1	TRBD1	.	CASRGGQGVEAFF	TGTGCCAGCAGAGGCGGACAGGGTGTTGAAGCTTTCTTT
TRBV7-2	TRBJ2-7	.	.	CASSLVWDHLSYEQYF	TGTGCCAGCAGCTTAGTATGGGACCACCTCTCCTACGAGCAGTACTTC
TRBV27	TRBJ2-7	.	once	CASSPAPSPREQYF	TGTGCCAGCAGCCCAGCGCCCTCCCCACGCGAGCAGTACTTC
TRBV5-1	TRBJ1-1	.	.	CASSLYPGVPMNTEAFF	TGCGCCAGCAGCTTGTATCCAGGGGTTCCCATGAACACTGAAGCTTTCTTT
TRBV13	TRBJ2-3	.	.	CASSPPGSYTDTQYF	TGTGCCAGCAGCCCACCGGGGAGTTACACAGATACGCAGTATTTT
TRBV29-1	TRBJ2-7	TRBD1	.	CSVDFPGQGSYEQYF	TGCAGCGTCGACTTCCCGGGACAGGGTTCCTACGAGCAGTACTTC
TRBV28	TRBJ1-1	TRBD1	few	CASSQGAEAFF	TGTGCCAGCAGTCAGGGGGCTGAAGCTTTCTTT
TRBV9	TRBJ2-1	.	.	CASSVEGAGTYNEQFF	TGTGCCAGCAGCGTAGAAGGGGCGGGGACCTACAATGAGCAGTTCTTC
TRBV11-2	TRBJ2-7	.	.	CASSLGLGPLYEQYF	TGTGCCAGCAGCTTAGGACTAGGGCCCTTGTACGAGCAGTACTTC
TRBV11-2	TRBJ2-5	.	.	CASSLVGIQETQYF	TGTGCCAGCAGCTTAGTGGGGATACAAGAGACCCAGTACTTC
TRBV9	TRBJ1-2	.	.	CASSERDGYTF	TGTGCCAGCAGCGAGAGGGATGGCTACACCTTC
TRBV7-6	TRBJ2-2	.	.	CASSPRTTVTGELFF	TGTGCCAGCAGCCCCCGGACTACAGTAACCGGGGAGCTGTTTTTT
TRBV9	TRBJ2-7	TRBD2	.	CASSGSGNSYEQYF	TGTGCCAGCAGCGGGAGCGGGAACTCCTACGAGCAGTACTTC
TRBV28	TRBJ1-2	.	.	CASSFVGVGRGYTF	TGTGCCAGCAGTTTTGTGGGGGTCGGGAGGGGCTACACCTTC